Listed here are 30 T cell receptor beta chains from one sample, sequenced in a study of CD8 T cells in ankylosing spondylitis (dated by TCRdb to about 2017). The method behind the library was 5' RACE. The sequencing machine was an Illumina HiSeq 2500. TCRdb reworked the public reads: Q25 trimming with fastp, MiXCR clone assembly, productive beta chains retained. Entries are consolidated by CDR3 protein sequence, retaining the most common genes and DNA. The sample table records some 250,000 distinct CDR3 sequences; around 10% of these occur just once. Together, the top ten hold 5.5% to 8% of the sample. Sequenced: blood, either unsorted or a sorted T cell fraction (not recorded which). The receptors derive from a male donor with ankylosing spondylitis or in good health (not recorded which).

This clonotype has at least ten counts. The CDR3 DNA reads TGTGCCAGCAGCCTGTATCTAAGGGCAAATGAGCAGTTCTTC. Translation gives CASSLYLRANEQFF. The chain joins TRBV28 to TRBJ2-1; D not certain. V lost 6 bases and J lost 7, with 16 bases in between. Germline CDR1 and CDR2: MDHEN and SYDVKM. This CDR3 comprises 14 residues.

This clonotype was seen more than once but under ten times. The gene calls are TRBV2 and TRBJ2-2, with D perhaps being TRBD1 or TRBD2 (6 bases each). The CDR3 is made up of 14 amino acids. Germline lookup yields CDR1 SNHLY and CDR2 FYNNEI. V lost 1 base and J 7 bases, leaving 10 bases between the germline ends. The CDR3 nucleotides are TGTGCCAGCAGTGAAGTCGGGGGCGGCGGGGAGCTGTTTTTT. Translating it yields CASSEVGGGGELFF.

This clonotype has a count of ten or more. The chain employs TRBV3-1 and TRBJ2-1, with unresolved D. This CDR3 region has 14 residues. From germline, CDR1 is LGHDT and CDR2 YNNKEL (reference sequence). The V gene lost 1 base and the J gene lost 3 bases, with 7 bases spanning the gap. The CDR3 DNA follows: TGTGCCAGCAGCCAAGTCTTAGACTACAATGAGCAGTTCTTC. Its protein product is CASSQVLDYNEQFF.

This clonotype was seen repeatedly, ten times or more. The chain recombines TRBV12-3 or TRBV12-4 with TRBJ2-2; D might be TRBD2 (7 bases). The CDR3 is 17 residues long. Trimming left V 3 bases short and J 3 bases short, with 17 bases between. As DNA, the CDR3 is TGTGCCAGCAGTTTTGGTGGCGGGGGCTCTTACACCGGGGAGCTGTTTTTT. Protein sequence: CASSFGGGGSYTGELFF.

Ten or more counts support this clonotype. The CDR3 here is CASTDTGQGADTQYF. CDR3 DNA sequence: TGTGCCAGCACTGACACGGGACAGGGAGCAGATACGCAGTATTTT. The chain has TRBV2 and TRBJ2-3, with 9 nucleotides matching TRBD1. V was clipped by 7 bases and J by 4 bases; unmatched bases: 9. Germline CDR1 reads SNHLY; CDR2 reads FYNNEI. This CDR3 has 15 residues.

This clonotype was recorded at least ten times. The CDR3, as DNA: TGTGCCAGCAGGGCCGGGACCACAGATACGCAGTATTTT. Its protein product is CASRAGTTDTQYF. This chain joins TRBV12-3 or TRBV12-4 and TRBJ2-3; D is possibly TRBD1 or TRBD2 (5 bases each). The CDR3 totals 13 residues. V lost 6 bases and J lost 2, with 9 bases in between.

This clonotype was seen many times. The rearrangement uses TRBV27 and TRBJ1-2; D uncertain. CDR1 and CDR2 from the germline V gene are MNHEY and SMNVEV (reference sequence). This CDR3 is built from 14 residues. Trimming removed 6 bases from V and 8 bases from J, with 19 bases in between. This CDR3 is CASSSLGGSLGYTF. The CDR3 DNA follows: TGTGCCAGCAGCTCCCTGGGAGGGTCACTCGGCTACACCTTC.

This clonotype was counted many times. The CDR3: CASSLAGGQSPYEQYF. The CDR3 DNA reads as TGCGCCAGCAGCTTGGCCGGGGGACAGAGTCCCTACGAGCAGTACTTC. The chain is built from TRBV5-1 and TRBJ2-7; tentative D call: TRBD1 (7 bases). The CDR3 loop spans 16 amino acids. Trimming took 0 bases from V and 2 from J, leaving 15 bases between them. CDR1 SGHRS and CDR2 YFSETQ come from the germline V gene.

The genes are TRBV5-1 and TRBJ2-6; 8 bases are shared with TRBD1. Unmatched junction bases numbered 4, after V lost 2 bases and J lost 9 bases. Germline V gene data show CDR1 as SGHRS and CDR2 as YFSETQ. This CDR3 spans 14 amino acids. CDR3 in amino acids: CASSFGQGGNVLTF. The CDR3 DNA is TGCGCCAGCAGCTTTGGACAGGGCGGCAACGTCCTGACTTTC.

This clonotype was seen a handful of times. The V gene is TRBV29-1, the J gene TRBJ2-3; D not resolved. Germline assignment: CDR1 SQVTM and CDR2 ANQGSEA. Between the trimmed V and J ends, which lost 7 bases and 0 bases, there was a span of 11 bases. CDR3 length: 13 residues. The CDR3 bases are TGCAGCGCAGCCTCGGGCAGCACAGATACGCAGTATTTT. It specifies CSAASGSTDTQYF.

This clonotype was found a few times. J is TRBJ1-2 and V is TRBV25-1; the D is unclear. Germline assignment: CDR1 MGHDK and CDR2 SYGVNS. This CDR3 contains 12 residues. The V and J ends lost 3 bases and 8 bases respectively, with 10 bases between them. The CDR3, as DNA: TGTGCCAGCAGTGAGCCCCGGACGGGCTACACCTTC. Its translation: CASSEPRTGYTF.

The CDR3 spells CSARMGAPNTDTQYF. DNA of the CDR3: TGCAGTGCTAGGATGGGGGCCCCCAACACAGATACGCAGTATTTT. The rearrangement links TRBV20-1 to TRBJ2-3; D may be TRBD1 (6 bases). The V gene's germline CDR1 is DFQATT and CDR2 SNEGSKA (reference sequence). The CDR3 sequence is 15 residues long. V was clipped by 3 bases and J by 2 bases, with 15 bases between them.

The rearrangement links TRBV7-8 to TRBJ2-6; D remains ambiguous. Trimming cost V 5 bases and J 2 bases, with 10 bases left between them. This CDR3 is 15 amino acids long. Germline values: CDR1 SGHVS, CDR2 FQNEAQ. CDR3 in DNA: TGTGCCAGCAGCCCCCGTTCCACTGGGGCCAACGTCCTGACTTTC. Translation: CASSPRSTGANVLTF.

This clonotype was seen repeatedly, ten times or more. This rearrangement joins TRBV9 to TRBJ2-7, with a possible D match to TRBD2 (5 bases). Germline CDR1 reads SGDLS; CDR2 reads YYNGEE. This CDR3 contains 14 residues. Trimming removed 0 bases from V and 0 bases from J, with 7 bases in between. The CDR3 coding sequence is TGTGCCAGCAGCGTAGTCGGGAACTCCTACGAGCAGTACTTC. Protein sequence: CASSVVGNSYEQYF.

There are many counts of this clonotype. V and J are TRBV20-1 and TRBJ2-3, with TRBD2 as a possible D gene (5 bases). Germline loops: CDR1 DFQATT, CDR2 SNEGSKA (reference sequence). CDR3 length: 13 residues. The V end lost 5 bases, the J end lost 1 base, and 10 bases lay between the germline ends. CDR3 loop: CSAQGRGTDTQYF. CDR3 sequence (DNA): TGCAGTGCTCAAGGGCGGGGCACAGATACGCAGTATTTT.

Remarks on this clonotype: A much larger clonotype is one base distant, so this may be a read error. The chain is built from TRBV9 and TRBJ1-1; 9 bases fit TRBD1. V trimming: 4 bases; J trimming: 7 bases; junction bases outside the gene matches: 14. The CDR3 is 16 amino acids. In germline, CDR1 is SGDLS, CDR2 YYNGEE. CDR3 loop: CASSSIPGTGYGEAFF. The CDR3 coding sequence is TGTGCCAGCAGCTCTATCCCCGGGACAGGGTACGGTGAAGCTTTCTTT.

This clonotype was found many times. The chain joins TRBV2 to TRBJ2-1; the D is unclear. V lost 3 bases and J lost 6, with 15 bases in between. The germline CDR1 and CDR2 sequences are SNHLY and FYNNEI. The CDR3 length is 15 residues. Here the CDR3 DNA reads TGTGCCAGCAGTGATGGAACAGACTTCCTCAATGAGCAGTTCTTC. This sequence encodes CASSDGTDFLNEQFF.

This rearrangement joins TRBV20-1 to TRBJ2-1, with a weak D call TRBD2 (5 bases). Germline CDR1 is DFQATT and CDR2 is SNEGSKA (reference sequence). The CDR3 consists of 13 residues. V shed 6 bases and J shed 2 bases, with 11 bases lying between them. This chain's CDR3 is CSAAPGTYNEQFF. In DNA form, the CDR3 reads TGCAGTGCGGCCCCGGGAACCTACAATGAGCAGTTCTTC.

J is TRBJ1-2 and V is TRBV11-2; D ambiguous. The CDR3 extends over 14 amino acids. Germline loops: CDR1 SGHAT, CDR2 FQNNGV. Trimming removed 4 bases from V and 8 bases from J, with 17 bases in between. CDR3 loop: CASSSSPGSGGYTF. CDR3 nucleotide sequence: TGTGCCAGCAGCTCTTCCCCGGGATCGGGGGGCTACACCTTC.

This clonotype has at least ten counts. The chain employs TRBV29-1 and TRBJ2-1; possibly TRBD1 for D (6 bases). The CDR3 has 12 residues. Deletions cut 4 bases from V and 3 bases from J, with 7 bases between. Germline values: CDR1 SQVTM, CDR2 ANQGSEA. CDR3 in amino acids: CSVVRGYNEQFF. The CDR3 nucleotides are TGCAGCGTTGTCAGGGGCTACAATGAGCAGTTCTTC.

The V call is TRBV7-2, the J call TRBJ2-1; 10 positions match TRBD1. CDR1 SGHTA and CDR2 FQGNSA come from the germline V gene. There are 16 residues in the CDR3. Losses at the gene ends were 6 bases for V and 8 bases for J; bases not matched to a gene: 13. The CDR3 DNA follows: TGTGCCAGCAGTACAGTCGGGACAGGGGCCTTGGATGAGCAGTTCTTC. Protein: CASSTVGTGALDEQFF.

The chain uses TRBV12-3 or TRBV12-4 and TRBJ2-3, with D tentatively TRBD2 (6 bases). This CDR3 contains 14 residues. V lost 4 bases, J lost 4 bases, and 12 bases lay in between. CDR3 coding DNA: TGTGCCAGCAGTTCGGTGGTAGCGGCAGATACGCAGTATTTT. It is translated as CASSSVVAADTQYF.

This clonotype was observed many times. The V and J genes are TRBV9 and TRBJ2-1; unclear D gene. This CDR3 has 12 amino acids. Per germline, CDR1 SGDLS and CDR2 YYNGEE. V lost 0 bases, J lost 9 bases, and 7 bases lay in between. The CDR3 reads CASSVGASEQFF. The DNA for the CDR3 is TGTGCCAGCAGCGTAGGCGCATCTGAGCAGTTCTTC.

This clonotype came up once. The chain joins TRBV28 to TRBJ1-1; the D is unclear. Trimming stripped 7 bases from V and 0 bases from J, with 12 bases between. The length of the CDR3 is 14 residues. Germline V gene lookup returns CDR1 MDHEN and CDR2 SYDVKM. The CDR3 nucleotides are TGTGCCAGCAAGATGCCCATGATGAACACTGAAGCTTTCTTT. The encoded protein is CASKMPMMNTEAFF.

This clonotype turned up a few times. The rearrangement links TRBV2 to TRBJ1-6; TRBD1 agrees at 7 bases. Germline loops: CDR1 SNHLY, CDR2 FYNNEI. J lost 0 bases, V lost 10 bases, and 6 bases had no gene match. This CDR3 is built from 15 residues. The CDR3 DNA follows: TGTGCCACCACAGGGGAATCCTCCTATAATTCACCCCTCCACTTT. The encoded protein is CATTGESSYNSPLHF. The full variable domain, rest sourced from reference TRBV2 and TRBJ1-6, is EPEVTQTPSHQVTQMGQEVILRCVPISNHLYFYWYRQILGQKVEFLVSFYNNEISEKSEIFDDQFSVERPDGSNFTLKIRSTKLEDSAMYFCATTGESSYNSPLHFGNGTRLTVT.

This clonotype showed up many times. This chain joins TRBV30 and TRBJ2-7; D is possibly TRBD2 (6 bases). The CDR3 spans 14 residues. The V gene lost 0 bases and the J gene lost 7 bases, with 16 bases spanning the gap. The germline V gene has CDR1 GTSNPN and CDR2 SVGIG (reference sequence). Here the CDR3 DNA reads TGTGCCTGGAGTGTGGGGGGACGGACACAGGAGCAGTACTTC. This encodes CAWSVGGRTQEQYF. Supplemented by reference TRBV30 and TRBJ2-7, the full variable domain reads SQTIHQWPATLVQPVGSPLSLECTVEGTSNPNLYWYRQAAGRGLQLLFYSVGIGQISSEVPQNLSASRPQDRQFILSSKKLLLSDSGFYLCAWSVGGRTQEQYFGPGTRLTVT.

The V gene is TRBV20-1, the J gene TRBJ1-1; 12 nucleotides agree with TRBD1. The CDR3 runs to 17 residues. V shed 3 bases and J 1 base; nucleotides not matched to a gene: 9. Germline V lookup: CDR1 DFQATT, CDR2 SNEGSKA (reference sequence). The CDR3 DNA reads TGCAGTGCTAGCGGTTCCGGGACAGGGGGCAGGAACACTGAAGCTTTCTTT. Protein product: CSASGSGTGGRNTEAFF.

Only a few counts were recorded for this clonotype. This rearrangement joins TRBV6-2 or TRBV6-3 to TRBJ1-1, with a tentative D call TRBD1 (6 bases). CDR1 MNHEY and CDR2 SVGEGT come from the germline V gene. This CDR3 contains 13 residues. V lost 2 bases to trimming and J lost 7 bases, with 11 bases between them. CDR3 sequence (DNA): TGTGCCAGCAGTTACCGGCCAGGGGTTGAAGCTTTCTTT. This encodes CASSYRPGVEAFF.

This chain joins TRBV4-1 and TRBJ1-3; no definite D call. Germline CDR1 MGHRA, CDR2 YSYEKL. The length of the CDR3 is 16 residues. Trimming took off 0 bases at V and 1 base at J, with 10 bases between the two ends. The CDR3 loop is CASSQDPGGSGNTIYF. The CDR3 coding sequence is TGCGCCAGCAGCCAAGACCCAGGTGGGTCTGGAAACACCATATATTTT.

This clonotype was found a few times. CDR3 loop: CAITTLGGRPREQYF. In DNA, the CDR3 is TGTGCCATCACAACCTTAGGGGGAAGGCCCCGCGAGCAGTACTTC. V is TRBV10-3 and J is TRBJ2-7; D may be TRBD1 (6 bases). Per germline, CDR1 ENHRY and CDR2 SYGVKD. V lost 7 bases and J 6 bases, leaving 22 bases between the germline ends. This CDR3 contains 15 residues.